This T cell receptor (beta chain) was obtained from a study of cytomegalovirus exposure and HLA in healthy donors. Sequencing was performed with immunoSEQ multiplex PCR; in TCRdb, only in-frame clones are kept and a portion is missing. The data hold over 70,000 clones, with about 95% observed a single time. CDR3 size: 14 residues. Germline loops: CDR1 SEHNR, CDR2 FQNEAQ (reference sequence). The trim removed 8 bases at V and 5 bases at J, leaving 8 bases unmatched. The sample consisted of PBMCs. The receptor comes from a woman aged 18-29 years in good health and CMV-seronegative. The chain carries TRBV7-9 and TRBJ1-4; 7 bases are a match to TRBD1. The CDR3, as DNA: TGTGCCAGCTACACGACAGGGAAAAATGAAAAACTGTTTTTT. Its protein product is CASYTTGKNEKLFF.